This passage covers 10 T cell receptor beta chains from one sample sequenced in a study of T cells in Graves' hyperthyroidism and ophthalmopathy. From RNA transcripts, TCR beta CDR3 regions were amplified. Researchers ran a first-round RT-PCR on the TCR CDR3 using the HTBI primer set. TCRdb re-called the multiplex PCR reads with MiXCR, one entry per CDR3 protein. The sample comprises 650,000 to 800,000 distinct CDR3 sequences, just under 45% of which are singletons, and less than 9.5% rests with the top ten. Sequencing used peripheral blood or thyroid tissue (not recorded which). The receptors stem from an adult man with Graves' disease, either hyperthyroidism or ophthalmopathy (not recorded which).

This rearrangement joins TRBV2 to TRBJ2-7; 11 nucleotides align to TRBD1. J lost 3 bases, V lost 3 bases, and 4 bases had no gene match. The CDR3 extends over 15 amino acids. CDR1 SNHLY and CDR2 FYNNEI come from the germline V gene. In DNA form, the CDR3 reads TGTGCCAGCAGTGATGGGACAGGGGGTTACTACGAGCAGTACTTC. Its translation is CASSDGTGGYYEQYF.

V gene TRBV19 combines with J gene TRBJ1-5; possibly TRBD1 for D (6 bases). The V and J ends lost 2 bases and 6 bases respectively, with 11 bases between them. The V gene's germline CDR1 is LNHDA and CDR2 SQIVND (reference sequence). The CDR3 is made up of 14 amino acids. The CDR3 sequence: CASSITGSPQPQHF. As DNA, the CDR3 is TGTGCCAGTAGTATAACAGGGTCCCCTCAGCCCCAGCATTTT.

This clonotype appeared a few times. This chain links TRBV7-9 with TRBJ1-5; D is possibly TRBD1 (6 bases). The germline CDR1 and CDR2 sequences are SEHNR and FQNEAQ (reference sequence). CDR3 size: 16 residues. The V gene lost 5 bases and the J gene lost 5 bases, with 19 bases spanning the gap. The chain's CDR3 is CASSQEGGQGYQPQHF. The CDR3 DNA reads TGTGCCAGCAGCCAAGAGGGCGGGCAGGGGTATCAGCCCCAGCATTTT.

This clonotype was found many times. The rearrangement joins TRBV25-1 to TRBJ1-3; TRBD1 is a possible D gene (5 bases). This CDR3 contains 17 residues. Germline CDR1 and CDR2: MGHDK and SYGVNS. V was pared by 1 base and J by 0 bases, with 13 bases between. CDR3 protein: CASSESGTGSSGNTIYF. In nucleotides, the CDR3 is TGTGCCAGCAGTGAATCCGGGACGGGGAGCTCTGGAAACACCATATATTTT.

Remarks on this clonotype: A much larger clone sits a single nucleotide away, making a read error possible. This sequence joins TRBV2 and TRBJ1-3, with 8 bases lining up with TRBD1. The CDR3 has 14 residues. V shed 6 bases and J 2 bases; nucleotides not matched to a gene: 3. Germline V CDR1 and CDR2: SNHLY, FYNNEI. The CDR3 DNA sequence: TGTGCCAGCAGCCCGGGACAGGCTGGAAACACCATATATTTT. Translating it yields CASSPGQAGNTIYF.

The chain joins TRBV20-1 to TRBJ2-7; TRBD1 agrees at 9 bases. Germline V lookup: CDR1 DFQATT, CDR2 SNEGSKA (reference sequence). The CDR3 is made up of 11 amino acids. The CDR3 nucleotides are TGCAGCTCACAGGGGGCGCGGGAGCAGTACTTC. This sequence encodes CSSQGAREQYF.

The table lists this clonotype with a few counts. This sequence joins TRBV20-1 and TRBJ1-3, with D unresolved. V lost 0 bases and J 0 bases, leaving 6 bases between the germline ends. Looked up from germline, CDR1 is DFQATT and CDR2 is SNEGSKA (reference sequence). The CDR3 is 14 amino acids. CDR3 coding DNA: TGCAGTGCTAGAGATGAGAGCTCTGGAAACACCATATATTTT. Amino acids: CSARDESSGNTIYF.

CDR3 DNA sequence: TGCAGTGCTCTCCACTCTGGAAACACCATATATTTT. It translates to CSALHSGNTIYF. This sequence joins TRBV20-1 and TRBJ1-3; D uncertain. Looked up from germline, CDR1 is DFQATT and CDR2 is SNEGSKA (reference sequence). CDR3 size: 12 residues. V lost 5 bases, J lost 0 bases, and 5 bases lay in between.

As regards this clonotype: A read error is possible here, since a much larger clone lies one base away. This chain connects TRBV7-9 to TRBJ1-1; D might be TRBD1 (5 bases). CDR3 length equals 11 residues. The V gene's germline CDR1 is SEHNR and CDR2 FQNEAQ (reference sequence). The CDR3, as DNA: TGTGCCGGCAGCTTCAGGGATGAAGCTTTCTTT. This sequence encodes CAGSFRDEAFF.

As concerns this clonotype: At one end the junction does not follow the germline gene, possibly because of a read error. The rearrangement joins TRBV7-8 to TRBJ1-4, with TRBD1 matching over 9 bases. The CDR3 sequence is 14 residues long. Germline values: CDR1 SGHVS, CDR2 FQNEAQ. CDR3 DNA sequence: TGTGCCACCAGCAGACCGGACAGGGGTGAAAAACTGTTTTTT. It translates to CATSRPDRGEKLFF. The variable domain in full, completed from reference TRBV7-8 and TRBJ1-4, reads GAGVSQSPRYKVAKRGQDVALRCDPISGHVSLFWYQQALGQGPEFLTYFQNEAQLDKSGLPSDRFFAERPEGSVSTLKIQRTQQEDSAVYLCATSRPDRGEKLFFGSGTQLSVL.